A single T cell receptor beta chain is shown here with its context. In the original processing: The authors estimated nucleated cell counts from reference gene primer amplification. Data came from immunoSEQ multiplex PCR; TCRdb stores just in-frame clones and leaves some out. The V and J calls and clone size are taken from that table; D and trimming were inferred from the DNA. This sample has about 260,000 clones; around nine tenths occur once, and the top ten carry around a tenth. The data originate from a study of blood T cell repertoires in COVID-19. Background on the study: Sites in the United States, Italy and Spain provided acute and convalescent COVID-19 samples. Sources were T cells, B-cell-depleted T cells, or PBMCs; the material itself was cDNA or gDNA.

The germline V gene has CDR1 KGHDR and CDR2 SFDVKD. The CDR3 length is 15 residues. Trimming took off 12 bases at V and 3 bases at J, with 19 bases between the two ends. The sequenced sample was peripheral blood. This receptor was taken from a man in his forties or fifties who had recovered from COVID-19. The V and J genes are TRBV24-1 and TRBJ1-4; perhaps TRBD1 as D (6 bases). In DNA form, the CDR3 reads TGTGCCGCCTCAGGGCGGGGGCGAGCTAATGAAAAACTGTTTTTT. It encodes CAASGRGRANEKLFF.